This T cell receptor beta chain was observed in a study of CD8 T cells in ankylosing spondylitis. Study results and caveats: Past research had described some motif variants in reactive arthritis synovial fluid and blood. A TCR beta motif made of 7 to 9 highly homologous variants seemed typical of ankylosing spondylitis blood. Clones tied to disease were said to be significantly enriched in matched ankylosing spondylitis synovial fluid.

By quantitative 5'-RACE with molecular barcodes, the TCR beta libraries were made. TCRdb processed the 5' RACE reads anew with MiXCR; each CDR3 protein has one entry. The sample consists of fewer than 250,000 distinct CDR3 sequences, roughly 10% of them appearing once. To note about this clonotype: Its specificity is unknown.

V gave up 5 bases and J gave up 8 bases, with 9 bases separating them. Looked up from germline, CDR1 is DFQATT and CDR2 is SNEGSKA (reference sequence). CDR3 length equals 11 residues. Sequencing was done on a sample of blood, either unsorted or a sorted T cell fraction (not recorded which). This clonotype was obtained from a male donor with ankylosing spondylitis or in good health (not recorded which). This rearrangement joins TRBV20-1 to TRBJ1-4; no clear D gene. CDR3 residues: CSAVTREKLFF. The CDR3 DNA follows: TGCAGTGCTGTCACGAGGGAAAAACTGTTTTTT.